Following are 3 T cell receptor beta chains from one sample sequenced in a study of cytotoxic CD8 clonotypes in ibrutinib-treated CLL. TCRdb keeps only in-frame clones here, not all; method: immunoSEQ multiplex PCR. Of about 140,000 clones listed, 60% to 80% are singletons. The sample consisted of PBMCs, taken after 12 months of ibrutinib treatment. These receptors were collected from a human donor with chronic lymphocytic leukemia.

The chain links TRBV11-3 to TRBJ2-1; 9 positions match TRBD2. Losses at the gene ends were 8 bases for V and 6 bases for J; bases not matched to a gene: 14. Germline V gives CDR1 SGHNT, CDR2 YENEEA. The CDR3 runs 16 residues. The CDR3 protein is CASRGLAGSGGNEQFF. CDR3 bases: TGTGCCAGCCGGGGGCTAGCGGGATCTGGGGGCAATGAGCAGTTCTTC.

This clone was counted once. The chain recombines TRBV6-6 with TRBJ2-3; D assignment may be TRBD1 or TRBD2 (5 bases each). Germline CDR1 and CDR2: MNHNY and SVGAGI (reference sequence). CDR3 size: 12 residues. V was cut by 8 bases and J by 7 bases, with 13 bases left in between. The CDR3 spells CASGTLGYTQYF. In DNA form, the CDR3 reads TGTGCCAGCGGGACGCTAGGGTATACGCAGTATTTT.

The chain links TRBV27 to TRBJ2-7, with D unclear. This CDR3 contains 15 residues. Germline lookup yields CDR1 MNHEY and CDR2 SMNVEV (reference sequence). V lost 4 bases and J lost 3, with 16 bases in between. The CDR3 reads CASSSDPTVFYEQYF. The CDR3 region has the DNA TGTGCCAGCAGTTCGGATCCCACCGTATTCTACGAGCAGTACTTC.